This TCR beta chain was profiled in a study of graft-versus-host responses after intestinal transplantation. This clone appeared a single time. Its antigen remains unidentified. Clones were sequenced by immunoSEQ multiplex PCR, and TCRdb holds only the in-frame ones, with some missing. This table holds roughly 120,000 clones, approximately 93% found once. The sequence came from a human donor who was the organ donor for an intestinal transplant. The starting material was unstimulated CD8+ T cells sorted from spleen or lymph node cells, obtained before transplant.

The CDR3 is CASSPLGDTQYF. The CDR3 nucleotides read TGCGCCAGCAGCCCGTTGGGAGATACGCAGTATTTT. V and J are TRBV4-1 and TRBJ2-3, with D unresolved. V was cut by 4 bases and J by 5 bases, with 7 bases left in between. The CDR3 is made up of 12 amino acids. Germline CDR1 reads MGHRA; CDR2 reads YSYEKL.